This T cell receptor (beta chain) was sequenced during a study of T-cell reconstitution after alpha-beta-depleted transplantation in children. Overall study findings and caveats: TCRbeta diversity was high at day 60 in some patients (a result of surviving recipient T cells and thymic progenitors). At around two months after transplant, the alpha-beta T cells were reportedly derived from several hundred expanded clones that came from non-depleted graft cells. A year post-transplant, T-cell counts and diversity derived mostly from newly produced T cells.

V lost 6 bases to trimming and J lost 6 bases, with 19 bases between them. CDR3 size: 15 residues. The sample holds many counts of this clonotype. Its antigen remains unknown. This sample's TCRbeta library carried unique molecular identifier barcodes. TCRdb re-called the PCR reads through MiXCR, storing one row per CDR3 protein. The sample includes about 190,000 distinct CDR3 sequences, around 10% of them seen just once. The J gene is TRBJ2-3, the V gene TRBV12-3 or TRBV12-4, with D perhaps matching TRBD2 (6 bases). This specimen consisted of PBMCs, obtained before TCRalphabeta/CD19-depleted stem cell transplant. The receptor comes from a boy younger than 10 with acute myeloid leukemia, due to receive a stem cell transplant. CDR3 coding DNA: TGTGCCAGCAGCACACCACTAGCCCCGGAGGATACGCAGTATTTT. Translation: CASSTPLAPEDTQYF.